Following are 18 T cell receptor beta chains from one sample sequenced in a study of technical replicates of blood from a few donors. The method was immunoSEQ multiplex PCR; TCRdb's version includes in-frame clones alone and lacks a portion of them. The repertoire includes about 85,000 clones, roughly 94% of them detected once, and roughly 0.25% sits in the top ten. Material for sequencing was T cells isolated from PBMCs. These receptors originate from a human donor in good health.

The chain's CDR3 is CASSLDSGLDFNEQFF. CDR3 coding DNA: TGTGCCAGCAGCTTAGATTCGGGACTAGACTTCAATGAGCAGTTCTTC. This chain joins TRBV7-9 and TRBJ2-1; 8 bases are shared with TRBD2. Trimming cost V 1 base and J 6 bases; bases outside gene matches: 8. The CDR3 extends over 16 amino acids. CDR1 and CDR2 (germline): SEHNR, FQNEAQ (reference sequence).

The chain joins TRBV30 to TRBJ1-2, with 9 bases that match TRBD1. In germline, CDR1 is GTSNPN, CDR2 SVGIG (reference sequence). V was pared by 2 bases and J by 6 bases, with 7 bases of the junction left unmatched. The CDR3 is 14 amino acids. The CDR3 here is CAWSTGGGIDGYTF. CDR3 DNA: TGTGCCTGGAGTACAGGGGGCGGAATTGATGGCTACACCTTC.

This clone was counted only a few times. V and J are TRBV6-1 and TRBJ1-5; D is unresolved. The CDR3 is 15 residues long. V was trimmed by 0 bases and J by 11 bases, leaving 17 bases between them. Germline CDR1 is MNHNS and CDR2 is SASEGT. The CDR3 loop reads CASSEARHGLGSQHF. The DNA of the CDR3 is TGTGCCAGCAGTGAAGCGAGGCACGGACTCGGGTCCCAGCATTTT.

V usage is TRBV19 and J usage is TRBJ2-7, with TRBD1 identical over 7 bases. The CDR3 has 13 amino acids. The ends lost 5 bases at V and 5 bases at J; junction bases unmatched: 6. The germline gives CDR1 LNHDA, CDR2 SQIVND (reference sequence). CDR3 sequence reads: CASSPVTGHEQYF. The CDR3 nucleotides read TGTGCCAGTAGTCCTGTGACAGGGCACGAGCAGTACTTC.

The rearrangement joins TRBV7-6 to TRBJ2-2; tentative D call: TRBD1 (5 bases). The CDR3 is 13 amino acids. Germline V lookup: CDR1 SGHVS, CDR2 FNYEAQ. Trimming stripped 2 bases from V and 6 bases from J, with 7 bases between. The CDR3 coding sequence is TGTGCCAGCAGCTTACAGGGATCCGGGGAGCTGTTTTTT. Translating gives CASSLQGSGELFF.

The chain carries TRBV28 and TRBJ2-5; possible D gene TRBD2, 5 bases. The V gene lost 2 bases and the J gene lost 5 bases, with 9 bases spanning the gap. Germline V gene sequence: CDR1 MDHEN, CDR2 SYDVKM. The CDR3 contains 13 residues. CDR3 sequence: CASSLEGVETQYF. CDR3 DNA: TGTGCCAGCAGTTTAGAGGGAGTTGAGACCCAGTACTTC.

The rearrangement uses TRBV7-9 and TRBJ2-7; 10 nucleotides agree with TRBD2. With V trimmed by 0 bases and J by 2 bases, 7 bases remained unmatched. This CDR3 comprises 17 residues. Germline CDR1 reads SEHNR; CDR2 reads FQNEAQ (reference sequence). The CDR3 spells CASSLAQASGGAYEQYF. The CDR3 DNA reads TGTGCCAGCAGCTTAGCGCAGGCTAGCGGGGGAGCCTACGAGCAGTACTTC.

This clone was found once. CDR3 in amino acids: CASSLHNRGVLFF. In DNA form, the CDR3 reads TGTGCCAGCAGTTTACATAACAGGGGGGTACTGTTTTTT. The rearrangement uses TRBV28 and TRBJ1-4; 8 positions match TRBD1. J was trimmed by 13 bases and V by 2 bases; bases with no gene match: 6. Germline V gives CDR1 MDHEN, CDR2 SYDVKM. This CDR3 has 13 amino acids.

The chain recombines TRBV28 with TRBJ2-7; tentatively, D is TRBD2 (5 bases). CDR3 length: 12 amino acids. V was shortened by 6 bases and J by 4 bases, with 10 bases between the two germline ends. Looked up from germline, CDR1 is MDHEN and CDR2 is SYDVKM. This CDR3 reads CASRALGYEQYF. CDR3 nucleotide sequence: TGTGCCAGCAGGGCACTAGGTTACGAGCAGTACTTC.

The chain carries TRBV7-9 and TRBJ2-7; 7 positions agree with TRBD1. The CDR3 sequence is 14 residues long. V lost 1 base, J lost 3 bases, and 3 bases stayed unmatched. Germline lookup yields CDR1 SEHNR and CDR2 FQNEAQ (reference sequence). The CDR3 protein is CASSLVQGVYEQYF. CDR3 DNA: TGTGCCAGCAGCTTAGTCCAGGGGGTCTACGAGCAGTACTTC.

CDR3 nucleotides: TGTGCCAGCAGCGTAGAAGACGGTAGGGGCACTGAAGCTTTCTTT. Translated, it gives CASSVEDGRGTEAFF. The rearrangement uses TRBV9 and TRBJ1-1; possible D gene TRBD1, 5 bases. The V and J ends lost 0 bases and 4 bases respectively, with 13 bases between them. The CDR3 extends over 15 amino acids. Germline CDR1 reads SGDLS; CDR2 reads YYNGEE.

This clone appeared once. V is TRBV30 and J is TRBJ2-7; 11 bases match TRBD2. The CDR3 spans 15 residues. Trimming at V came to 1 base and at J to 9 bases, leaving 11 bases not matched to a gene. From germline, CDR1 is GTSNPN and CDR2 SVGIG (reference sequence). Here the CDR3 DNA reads TGTGCCTGGAGTGATCTGACTAGCGGGGAACTGGGGCAGTACTTC. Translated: CAWSDLTSGELGQYF.

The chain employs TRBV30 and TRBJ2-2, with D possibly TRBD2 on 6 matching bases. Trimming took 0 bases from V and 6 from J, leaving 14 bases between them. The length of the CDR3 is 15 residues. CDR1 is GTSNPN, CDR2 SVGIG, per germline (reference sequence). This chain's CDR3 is CAWSVVKAGPGELFF. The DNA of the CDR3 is TGTGCCTGGAGTGTCGTTAAAGCGGGCCCCGGGGAGCTGTTTTTT.

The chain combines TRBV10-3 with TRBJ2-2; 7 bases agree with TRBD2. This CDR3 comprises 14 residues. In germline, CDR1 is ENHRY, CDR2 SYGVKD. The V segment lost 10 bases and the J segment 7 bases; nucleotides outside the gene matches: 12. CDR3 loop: CATSAREISGELFF. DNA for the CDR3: TGTGCCACATCGGCGCGGGAGATCAGCGGGGAGCTGTTTTTT.

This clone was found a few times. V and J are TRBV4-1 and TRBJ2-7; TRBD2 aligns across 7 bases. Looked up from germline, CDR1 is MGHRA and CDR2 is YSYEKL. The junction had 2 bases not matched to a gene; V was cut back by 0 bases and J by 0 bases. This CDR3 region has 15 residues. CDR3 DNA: TGCGCCAGCAGCCAAGATGGGGGGGACTCCTACGAGCAGTACTTC. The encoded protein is CASSQDGGDSYEQYF.

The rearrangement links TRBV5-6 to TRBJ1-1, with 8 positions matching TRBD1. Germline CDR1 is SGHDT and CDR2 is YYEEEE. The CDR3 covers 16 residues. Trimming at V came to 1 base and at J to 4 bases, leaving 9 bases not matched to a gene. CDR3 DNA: TGTGCCAGCAGCTTGCGGACAGGGTGGGGGGGCACTGAAGCTTTCTTT. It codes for CASSLRTGWGGTEAFF. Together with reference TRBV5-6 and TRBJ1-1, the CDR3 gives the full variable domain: DAGVTQSPTHLIKTRGQQVTLRCSPKSGHDTVSWYQQALGQGPQFIFQYYEEEERQRGNFPDRFSGHQFPNYSSELNVNALLLGDSALYLCASSLRTGWGGTEAFFGQGTRLTVV.

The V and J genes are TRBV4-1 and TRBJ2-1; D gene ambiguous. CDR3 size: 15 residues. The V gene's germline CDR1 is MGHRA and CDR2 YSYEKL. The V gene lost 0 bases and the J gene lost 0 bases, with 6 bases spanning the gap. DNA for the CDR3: TGCGCCAGCAGCCAAGATCGGAGCTCCTACAATGAGCAGTTCTTC. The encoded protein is CASSQDRSSYNEQFF.

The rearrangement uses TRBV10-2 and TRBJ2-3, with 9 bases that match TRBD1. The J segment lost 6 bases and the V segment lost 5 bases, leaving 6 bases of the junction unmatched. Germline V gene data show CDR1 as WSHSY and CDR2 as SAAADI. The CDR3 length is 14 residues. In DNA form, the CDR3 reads TGCGCCAGCAGTTTACAGGGGGCTCGTGATACGCAGTATTTT. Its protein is CASSLQGARDTQYF.